The next 3 T cell receptor beta chains were all read from a single sample in a study of naive and memory T cell subsets. Both TRBC1 and TRBC2 were covered by a beta constant-region primer of two equimolar oligonucleotides. Nested alpha and beta constant-region primers with the SP2 primer drove four PCR rounds on ligated cDNA. TCRdb ran MiXCR on the UMI-ligation and nested PCR reads and lists one entry per CDR3 protein. This sample has roughly 150,000 distinct CDR3 sequences, with about 23% found just once. Antigens of these TCRs are unknown. Study conclusions and caveats: Naive repertoires, especially CD8, held a few larger clonotypes, possibly memory cells re-expressing CD45RA.

Material for sequencing was naive CD4+ T cells from blood. The receptors were gathered from a human donor in good health.

This clonotype was detected a few times. The rearrangement uses TRBV20-1 and TRBJ2-1, with D unresolved. This CDR3 has 13 residues. Trimming pared 4 bases from V and 3 bases from J, leaving 10 bases between. Per germline, CDR1 DFQATT and CDR2 SNEGSKA (reference sequence). The CDR3 DNA is TGCAGTGCTACTGCTGGAAACTACAATGAGCAGTTCTTC. Translated, it gives CSATAGNYNEQFF.

This clonotype was observed many times. This sequence joins TRBV5-6 and TRBJ2-1; tentatively, D is TRBD2 (6 bases). This CDR3 region has 12 residues. The germline V and J ends were trimmed by 5 bases and 9 bases, with 12 bases remaining between them. From germline, CDR1 is SGHDT and CDR2 YYEEEE. CDR3 residues: CASSLSGFEQFF. CDR3 nucleotide sequence: TGTGCCAGCAGTCTCAGCGGGTTTGAGCAGTTCTTC.

This sequence joins TRBV28 and TRBJ2-5, with TRBD2 matching 7 bases. CDR3 length: 14 amino acids. Looked up from germline, CDR1 is MDHEN and CDR2 is SYDVKM. Trimming at V came to 3 bases and at J to 5 bases, leaving 6 bases not matched to a gene. As DNA, the CDR3 is TGTGCCAGCAGTTTTATTGCGGGAGTGGAGACCCAGTACTTC. Protein: CASSFIAGVETQYF.